The 11 T cell receptor beta chains in this list originate from one sample, sequenced in a study of T cells in Graves' hyperthyroidism and ophthalmopathy. The CDR3 regions of TCR beta were amplified from RNA transcripts. HTBI primers were the set used in a first-round RT-PCR of the TCR CDR3. TCRdb re-derived calls from the multiplex PCR reads in MiXCR, one entry per CDR3 protein. The sample carries about 740,000 distinct CDR3 sequences, roughly 15% recorded once. The specimen was blood. All receptors derive from a woman aged 18-30 years with Graves' hyperthyroidism.

This clonotype was seen many times. J is TRBJ1-6 and V is TRBV7-8; 8 bases are shared with TRBD1. CDR1 SGHVS and CDR2 FQNEAQ come from the germline V gene. The CDR3 runs to 16 residues. V shed 6 bases and J 14 bases; nucleotides not matched to a gene: 18. CDR3 residues: CASSYTRGRGFVSLHF. CDR3 DNA: TGTGCCAGCAGTTATACCAGGGGGCGAGGTTTCGTTTCCCTCCACTTT. The full variable domain, rest sourced from reference TRBV7-8 and TRBJ1-6, is GAGVSQSPRYKVAKRGQDVALRCDPISGHVSLFWYQQALGQGPEFLTYFQNEAQLDKSGLPSDRFFAERPEGSVSTLKIQRTQQEDSAVYLCASSYTRGRGFVSLHFGNGTRLTVT.

In its sample, this clonotype was seen many times. The chain uses TRBV18 and TRBJ1-1; D gene uncertain. Germline CDR1 KGHSH, CDR2 LQKENI. V lost 3 bases and J 1 base, leaving 9 bases between the germline ends. CDR3 length equals 14 residues. In DNA form, the CDR3 reads TGTGCCAGCTCACCGGCAGCGACGAACACTGAAGCTTTCTTT. Residues: CASSPAATNTEAFF.

The chain links TRBV20-1 to TRBJ2-4; D assignment may be TRBD1 or TRBD2 (5 bases each). Trimming cost V 7 bases and J 9 bases, with 16 bases left between them. The CDR3 length is 12 residues. From germline, CDR1 is DFQATT and CDR2 SNEGSKA (reference sequence). CDR3 in amino acids: CSVNEGAGIQYF. The CDR3 bases are TGCAGTGTTAACGAAGGGGCGGGCATTCAGTACTTC.

This clonotype occurred many times. This chain links TRBV7-9 with TRBJ2-5; 10 bases match TRBD1. CDR1 and CDR2 (germline): SEHNR, FQNEAQ (reference sequence). The CDR3 consists of 17 residues. V was pared by 4 bases and J by 4 bases, with 12 bases of the junction left unmatched. The CDR3 reads CASSSSAGTGDGETQYF. CDR3 nucleotides: TGTGCCAGCAGCTCCTCAGCCGGGACAGGGGACGGAGAGACCCAGTACTTC.

In this sample, this clonotype turned up many times. J is TRBJ2-1 and V is TRBV28; a possible D gene is TRBD2 (6 bases). Between the trimmed V and J ends, which lost 10 bases and 0 bases, there was a span of 19 bases. Germline assignment: CDR1 MDHEN and CDR2 SYDVKM. This CDR3 region has 16 residues. In DNA form, the CDR3 reads TGTGCCACCACCGAACTAGCCCTAAGCTCCTACAATGAGCAGTTCTTC. The encoded protein is CATTELALSSYNEQFF.

The sample holds many counts of this clonotype. The chain couples TRBV11-2 to TRBJ1-1, with 7 nucleotides matching TRBD1. Per germline, CDR1 SGHAT and CDR2 FQNNGV. This CDR3 has 14 residues. V lost 2 bases, J lost 4 bases, and 4 bases stayed unmatched. The CDR3 nucleotides are TGTGCCAGCAGCTTATCTACAGGGGTCACTGAAGCTTTCTTT. Its protein product is CASSLSTGVTEAFF.

In this sample, this clonotype turned up a few times. This sequence joins TRBV2 and TRBJ2-7; D not certain. The J call may be incorrect, as the DNA end agrees better with TRBJ2-1. Germline-derived CDR1 and CDR2 are SNHLY and FYNNEI. The length of the CDR3 is 14 residues. CDR3 region: CASSEDRFLLEQFF. For the CDR3, the DNA is TGTGCCAGCAGTGAGGATCGGTTTCTCCTCGAGCAGTTCTTC.

V usage is TRBV20-1 and J usage is TRBJ2-7; the D gene is possibly TRBD1 (6 bases). Trimming took off 2 bases at V and 3 bases at J, with 14 bases between the two ends. CDR3 length: 14 amino acids. Germline-derived CDR1 and CDR2 are DFQATT and SNEGSKA (reference sequence). The CDR3 nucleotides read TGCAGTGCTAGATGGACAGCCTCTAACTACGAGCAGTACTTC. As protein: CSARWTASNYEQYF.

The chain combines TRBV6-1 with TRBJ1-1; D is unresolved. The V end was cut by 6 bases, the J end by 1 base, with 6 bases between. Germline CDR1 reads MNHNS; CDR2 reads SASEGT. There are 12 residues in the CDR3. The CDR3 protein is CASRWGNTEAFF. The CDR3 DNA sequence: TGTGCCAGCAGGTGGGGGAACACTGAAGCTTTCTTT.

This clonotype appeared many times. J is TRBJ1-2 and V is TRBV5-1, with a weak D call TRBD1 (5 bases). The CDR3 has 13 residues. In germline, CDR1 is SGHRS, CDR2 YFSETQ. V lost 0 bases to trimming and J lost 6 bases, with 9 bases between them. This CDR3 is CASSLGGRDGYTF. The CDR3 DNA reads TGCGCCAGCAGCTTGGGCGGCAGGGATGGCTACACCTTC. The full variable domain, in which reference TRBV5-1 and TRBJ1-2 provide the parts outside the CDR3, is KAGVTQTPRYLIKTRGQQVTLSCSPISGHRSVSWYQQTPGQGLQFLFEYFSETQRNKGNFPGRFSGRQFSNSRSEMNVSTLELGDSALYLCASSLGGRDGYTFGSGTRLTVV.

This clonotype was seen repeatedly, ten times or more. V usage is TRBV2 and J usage is TRBJ1-2; D not certain. Deletions cut 2 bases from V and 4 bases from J, with 11 bases between. The CDR3 contains 14 residues. Germline values: CDR1 SNHLY, CDR2 FYNNEI. The chain's CDR3 is CASSELGLGYGYTF. The CDR3 DNA is TGTGCCAGCAGTGAATTGGGATTGGGCTATGGCTACACCTTC.